These T cell receptor beta chains were read from a single sample in a study of blood T cell repertoires in COVID-19. Using immunoSEQ multiplex PCR, the repertoire was profiled, and TCRdb retains in-frame clones only, with some absent. The top ten hold approximately 2.2% of the sample, which has 150,000 to 200,000 clones, roughly 88% seen once. The sample taken for sequencing was peripheral blood. The source of these receptors is a man aged 18 to 35 with acute or convalescent COVID-19. CDR3s include the opening cysteine and the closing phenylalanine or tryptophan.

v_call | cdr3_aa
TRBV5-1 | CASSLVSLETDTQYF
TRBV6-6 | CASSPPDRANEKLFF
TRBV4-2 | CASSQDFLAEYSNTGELFF
TRBV28 | CASSPLLAGGRNEQFF
TRBV6-5 | CASKRTSGYNEQFF
TRBV6-1 | CASSERGPGLVVASYNEQFF
TRBV6-6 | CASSYGAVRETQYF
TRBV5-5 | CASSGGGVWGYTF
TRBV4-1 | CASSQDPREYEQYF
TRBV10-2 | CASSGSSGGSDEQFF
TRBV6-5 | CASKRGQDSGNTIYF
TRBV4-1 | CASSQERTGPGSGANVLTF
TRBV7-6 | CASSSRQNLNTEAFF
TRBV24-1 | CATSDWDSHYTF
TRBV20-1 | CSAGPYNEQFF
TRBV6-1 | CASSARKGGQTNTEAFF
TRBV7-2 | CASSPGLSTDTQYF
TRBV27 | CASSLDRGIGAEAFF
TRBV25-1 | CASNGLAGGSYEQYF
TRBV5-1 | CASSPRESDTEAFF
TRBV11-2 | CASSLDTGTGETF
TRBV6-6 | CASSYGTGSSGNTIYF
TRBV5-5 | CASSRTTEAYYGYTF
TRBV30 | CAWGGRGDIQYF
TRBV11-3 | CASSQQGEYEQYF
TRBV3-1/TRBV3-2 | CASSSSGGAPETQYF
TRBV7-2 | CASSLQLAGGPGNTEAFF
TRBV27 | CASRVGDTQYF